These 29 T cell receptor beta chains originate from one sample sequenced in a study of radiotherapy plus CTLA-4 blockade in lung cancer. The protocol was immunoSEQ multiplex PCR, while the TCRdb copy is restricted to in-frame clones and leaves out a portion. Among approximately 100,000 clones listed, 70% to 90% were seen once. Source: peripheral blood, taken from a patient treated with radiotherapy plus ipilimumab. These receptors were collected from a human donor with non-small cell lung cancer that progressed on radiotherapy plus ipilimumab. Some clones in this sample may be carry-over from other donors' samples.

CDR3 in amino acids: CASSSSDRSNYGYTF. In DNA, the CDR3 is TGTGCCAGCAGCTCCTCGGACAGGTCTAACTATGGCTACACCTTC. The rearrangement joins TRBV7-8 to TRBJ1-2; 7 bases line up with TRBD1. Germline CDR1 is SGHVS and CDR2 is FQNEAQ. The J segment lost 0 bases and the V segment lost 4 bases, leaving 5 bases of the junction unmatched. This CDR3 is 15 amino acids long.

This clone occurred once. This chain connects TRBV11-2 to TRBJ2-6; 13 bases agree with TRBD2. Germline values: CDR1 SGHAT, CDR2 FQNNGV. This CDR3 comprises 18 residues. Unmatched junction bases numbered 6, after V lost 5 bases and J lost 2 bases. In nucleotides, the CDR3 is TGTGCCAGCAGCCCCACTAGCGGGGGGGCTGCTGGGGCCAACGTCCTGACTTTC. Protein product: CASSPTSGGAAGANVLTF.

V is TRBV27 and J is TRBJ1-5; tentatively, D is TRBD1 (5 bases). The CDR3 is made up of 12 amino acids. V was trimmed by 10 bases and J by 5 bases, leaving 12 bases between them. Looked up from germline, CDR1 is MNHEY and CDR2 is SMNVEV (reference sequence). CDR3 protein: CATEGWDQPQHF. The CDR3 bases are TGTGCCACAGAGGGGTGGGATCAGCCCCAGCATTTT.

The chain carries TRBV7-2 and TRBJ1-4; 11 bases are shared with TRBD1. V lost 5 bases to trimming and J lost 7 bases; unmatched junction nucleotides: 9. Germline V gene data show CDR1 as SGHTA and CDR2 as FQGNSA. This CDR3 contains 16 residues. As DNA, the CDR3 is TGTGCCAGCAGCCCTCTGTGGGGGACAGGGGGTGAAAAACTGTTTTTT. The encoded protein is CASSPLWGTGGEKLFF.

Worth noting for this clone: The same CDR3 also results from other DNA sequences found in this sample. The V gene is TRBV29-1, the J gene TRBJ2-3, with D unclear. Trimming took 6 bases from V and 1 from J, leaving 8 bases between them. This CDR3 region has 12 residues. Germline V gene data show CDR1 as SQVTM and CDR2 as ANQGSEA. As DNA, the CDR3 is TGCAGCGTGGATGGGGGCACAGATACGCAGTATTTT. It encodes CSVDGGTDTQYF.

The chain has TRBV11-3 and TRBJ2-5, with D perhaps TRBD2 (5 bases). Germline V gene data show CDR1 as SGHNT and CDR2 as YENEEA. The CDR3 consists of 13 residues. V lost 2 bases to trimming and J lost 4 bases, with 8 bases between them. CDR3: CASSLSSGETQYF. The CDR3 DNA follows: TGTGCCAGCAGCTTATCAAGCGGAGAGACCCAGTACTTC.

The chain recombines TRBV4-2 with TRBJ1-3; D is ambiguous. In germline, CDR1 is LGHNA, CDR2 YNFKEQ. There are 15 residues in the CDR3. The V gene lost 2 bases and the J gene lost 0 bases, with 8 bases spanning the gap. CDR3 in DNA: TGTGCCAGCAGCCAATCCTCGCCCTCTGGAAACACCATATATTTT. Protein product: CASSQSSPSGNTIYF.

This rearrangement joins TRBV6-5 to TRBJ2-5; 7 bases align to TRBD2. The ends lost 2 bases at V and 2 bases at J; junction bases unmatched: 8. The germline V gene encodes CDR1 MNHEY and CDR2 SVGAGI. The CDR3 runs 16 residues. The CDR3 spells CASSYVSGTRQETQYF. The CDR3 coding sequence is TGTGCCAGCAGTTACGTAAGCGGGACGAGGCAAGAGACCCAGTACTTC.

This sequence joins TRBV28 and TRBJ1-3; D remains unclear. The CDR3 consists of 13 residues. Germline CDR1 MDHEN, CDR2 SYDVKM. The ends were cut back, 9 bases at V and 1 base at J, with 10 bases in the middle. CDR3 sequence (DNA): TGTGCCAGTCACACAGCATCTGGAAACACCATATATTTT. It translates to CASHTASGNTIYF.

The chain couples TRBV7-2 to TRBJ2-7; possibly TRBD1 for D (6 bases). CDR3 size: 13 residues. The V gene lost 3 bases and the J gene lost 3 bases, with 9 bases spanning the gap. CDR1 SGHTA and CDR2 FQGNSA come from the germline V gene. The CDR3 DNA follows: TGTGCCAGCAGCTTGGGGGCGGGCTACGAGCAGTACTTC. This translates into CASSLGAGYEQYF. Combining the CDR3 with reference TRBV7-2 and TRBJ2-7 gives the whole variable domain GAGVSQSPSNKVTEKGKDVELRCDPISGHTALYWYRQSLGQGLEFLIYFQGNSAPDKSGLPSDRFSAERTGGSVSTLTIQRTQQEDSAVYLCASSLGAGYEQYFGPGTRLTVT.

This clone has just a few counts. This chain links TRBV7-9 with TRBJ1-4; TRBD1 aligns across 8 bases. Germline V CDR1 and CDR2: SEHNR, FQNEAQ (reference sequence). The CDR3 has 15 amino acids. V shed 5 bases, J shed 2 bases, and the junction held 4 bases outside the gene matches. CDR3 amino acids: CASSPQGGTNEKLFF. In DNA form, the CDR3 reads TGTGCCAGCAGCCCACAGGGGGGCACTAATGAAAAACTGTTTTTT.

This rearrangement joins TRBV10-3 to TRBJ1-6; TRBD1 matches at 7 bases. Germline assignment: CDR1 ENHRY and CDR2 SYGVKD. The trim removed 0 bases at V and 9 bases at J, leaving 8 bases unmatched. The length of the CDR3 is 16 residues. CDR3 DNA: TGTGCCATCAGTGAGTCGGTACAGGGGCTAGGTTCACCCCTCCACTTT. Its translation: CAISESVQGLGSPLHF.

The CDR3 loop reads CASTRQVLTGELFF. The DNA of the CDR3 is TGTGCCAGCACCCGACAGGTCCTCACCGGGGAGCTGTTTTTT. V usage is TRBV2 and J usage is TRBJ2-2, with D perhaps TRBD1 (6 bases). Trimming cost V 7 bases and J 4 bases, with 13 bases left between them. Germline V CDR1 and CDR2: SNHLY, FYNNEI. The CDR3 is made up of 14 amino acids.

DNA of the CDR3: TGTGCCAGCAGCTTCTTTTTCGAGCAGTACTTC. Encoded protein: CASSFFFEQYF. V is TRBV7-2 and J is TRBJ2-7, with no clear D. The CDR3 has 11 residues. V dropped 3 bases and J dropped 6 bases, with 6 bases sitting between them. CDR1 and CDR2 from the germline V gene are SGHTA and FQGNSA.

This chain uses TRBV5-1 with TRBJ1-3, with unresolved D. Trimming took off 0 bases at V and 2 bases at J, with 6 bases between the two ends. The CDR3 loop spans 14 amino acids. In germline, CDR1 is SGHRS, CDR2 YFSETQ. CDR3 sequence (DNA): TGCGCCAGCAGCTTGGATATGGCTGGAAACACCATATATTTT. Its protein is CASSLDMAGNTIYF.

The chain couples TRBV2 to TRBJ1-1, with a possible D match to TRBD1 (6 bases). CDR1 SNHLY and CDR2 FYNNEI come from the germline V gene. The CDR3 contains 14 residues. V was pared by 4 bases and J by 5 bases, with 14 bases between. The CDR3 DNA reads TGTGCCAGCAGTGGGGGCAGGGGAGGGACTGAAGCTTTCTTT. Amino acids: CASSGGRGGTEAFF.

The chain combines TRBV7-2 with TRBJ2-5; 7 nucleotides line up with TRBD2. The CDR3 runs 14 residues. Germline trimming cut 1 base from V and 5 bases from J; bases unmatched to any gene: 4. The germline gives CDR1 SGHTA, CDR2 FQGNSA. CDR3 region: CASSLVWGGETQYF. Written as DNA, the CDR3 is TGTGCCAGCAGCTTAGTTTGGGGAGGGGAGACCCAGTACTTC. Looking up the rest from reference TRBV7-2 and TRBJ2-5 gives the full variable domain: GAGVSQSPSNKVTEKGKDVELRCDPISGHTALYWYRQSLGQGLEFLIYFQGNSAPDKSGLPSDRFSAERTGGSVSTLTIQRTQQEDSAVYLCASSLVWGGETQYFGPGTRLLVL.

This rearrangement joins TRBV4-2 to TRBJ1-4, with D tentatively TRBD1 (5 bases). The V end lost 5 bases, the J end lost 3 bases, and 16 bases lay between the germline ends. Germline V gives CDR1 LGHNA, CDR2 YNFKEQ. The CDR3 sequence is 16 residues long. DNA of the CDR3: TGTGCCAGCAGCGTAAGGGGCACAGTACCTAATGAAAAACTGTTTTTT. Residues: CASSVRGTVPNEKLFF.

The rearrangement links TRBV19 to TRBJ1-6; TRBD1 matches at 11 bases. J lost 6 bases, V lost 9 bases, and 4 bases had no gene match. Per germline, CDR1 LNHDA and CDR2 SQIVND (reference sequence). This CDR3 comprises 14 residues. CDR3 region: CASSGQGVNSPLHF. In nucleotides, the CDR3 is TGTGCCAGCTCGGGACAGGGGGTTAATTCACCCCTCCACTTT.

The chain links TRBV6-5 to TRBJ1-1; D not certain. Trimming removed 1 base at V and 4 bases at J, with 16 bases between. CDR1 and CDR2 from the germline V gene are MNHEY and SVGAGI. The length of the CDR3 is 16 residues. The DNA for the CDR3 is TGTGCCAGCAGTTACTTAACTAGTGCGTGGGGCACTGAAGCTTTCTTT. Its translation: CASSYLTSAWGTEAFF.

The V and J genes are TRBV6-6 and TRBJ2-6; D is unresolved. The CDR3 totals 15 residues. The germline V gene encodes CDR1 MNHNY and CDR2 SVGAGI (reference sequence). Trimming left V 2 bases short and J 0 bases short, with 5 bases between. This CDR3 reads CASSYAFSGANVLTF. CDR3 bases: TGTGCCAGCAGTTACGCATTCTCTGGGGCCAACGTCCTGACTTTC.

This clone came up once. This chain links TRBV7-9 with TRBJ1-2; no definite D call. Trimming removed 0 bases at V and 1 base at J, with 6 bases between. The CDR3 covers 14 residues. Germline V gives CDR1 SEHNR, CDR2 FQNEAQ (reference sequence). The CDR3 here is CASSLARLNYGYTF. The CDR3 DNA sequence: TGTGCCAGCAGCTTAGCCCGCCTTAACTATGGCTACACCTTC.

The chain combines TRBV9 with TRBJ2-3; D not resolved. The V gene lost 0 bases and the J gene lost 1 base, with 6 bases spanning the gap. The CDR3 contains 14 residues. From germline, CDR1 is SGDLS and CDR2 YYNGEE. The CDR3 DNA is TGTGCCAGCAGCGTAGAGGCCGGCACAGATACGCAGTATTTT. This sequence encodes CASSVEAGTDTQYF. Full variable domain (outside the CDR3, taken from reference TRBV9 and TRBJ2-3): DSGVTQTPKHLITATGQRVTLRCSPRSGDLSVYWYQQSLDQGLQFLIQYYNGEERAKGNILERFSAQQFPDLHSELNLSSLELGDSALYFCASSVEAGTDTQYFGPGTRLTVL.

CDR3 amino acids: CASSLASGLAGGHEQFF. The DNA for the CDR3 is TGTGCCAGCAGCTTAGCGTCCGGACTAGCGGGGGGGCATGAGCAGTTCTTC. This rearrangement joins TRBV7-2 to TRBJ2-1, with TRBD2 identical over 15 bases. Germline trimming cut 0 bases from V and 8 bases from J; bases unmatched to any gene: 5. This CDR3 comprises 17 residues. Germline CDR1 and CDR2: SGHTA and FQGNSA.

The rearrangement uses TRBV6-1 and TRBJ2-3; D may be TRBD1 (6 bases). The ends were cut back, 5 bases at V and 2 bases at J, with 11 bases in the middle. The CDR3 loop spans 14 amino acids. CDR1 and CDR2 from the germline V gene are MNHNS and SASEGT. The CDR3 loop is CASSPTGPTDTQYF. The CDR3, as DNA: TGTGCCAGCAGTCCGACAGGTCCCACAGATACGCAGTATTTT.

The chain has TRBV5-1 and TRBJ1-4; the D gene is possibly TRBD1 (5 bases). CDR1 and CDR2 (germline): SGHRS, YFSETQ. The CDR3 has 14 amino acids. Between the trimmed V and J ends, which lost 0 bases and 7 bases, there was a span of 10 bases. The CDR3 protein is CASSLDRSGEKLFF. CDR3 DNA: TGCGCCAGCAGCTTGGACAGGAGCGGTGAAAAACTGTTTTTT.

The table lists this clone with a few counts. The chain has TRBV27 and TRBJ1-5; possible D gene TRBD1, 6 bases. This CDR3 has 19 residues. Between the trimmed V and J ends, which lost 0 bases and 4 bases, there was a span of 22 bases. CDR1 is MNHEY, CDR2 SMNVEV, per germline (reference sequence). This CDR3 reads CASSLSRGRKSFANQPQHF. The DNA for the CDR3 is TGTGCCAGCAGTTTATCCAGGGGCAGAAAAAGTTTTGCGAATCAGCCCCAGCATTTT.

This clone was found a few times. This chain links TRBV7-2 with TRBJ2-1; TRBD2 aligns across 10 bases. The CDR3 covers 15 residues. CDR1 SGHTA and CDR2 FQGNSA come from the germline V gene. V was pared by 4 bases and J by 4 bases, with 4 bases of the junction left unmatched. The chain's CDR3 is CASSWTSGTYNEQFF. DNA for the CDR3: TGTGCCAGCAGCTGGACTAGCGGAACATACAATGAGCAGTTCTTC.

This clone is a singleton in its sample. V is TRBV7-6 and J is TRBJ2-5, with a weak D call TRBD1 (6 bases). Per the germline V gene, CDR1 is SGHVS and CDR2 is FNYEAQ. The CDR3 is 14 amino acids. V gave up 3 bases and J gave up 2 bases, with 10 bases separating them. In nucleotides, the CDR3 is TGTGCCAGCAGCTTTGGGACAAATCAAGAGACCCAGTACTTC. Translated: CASSFGTNQETQYF.